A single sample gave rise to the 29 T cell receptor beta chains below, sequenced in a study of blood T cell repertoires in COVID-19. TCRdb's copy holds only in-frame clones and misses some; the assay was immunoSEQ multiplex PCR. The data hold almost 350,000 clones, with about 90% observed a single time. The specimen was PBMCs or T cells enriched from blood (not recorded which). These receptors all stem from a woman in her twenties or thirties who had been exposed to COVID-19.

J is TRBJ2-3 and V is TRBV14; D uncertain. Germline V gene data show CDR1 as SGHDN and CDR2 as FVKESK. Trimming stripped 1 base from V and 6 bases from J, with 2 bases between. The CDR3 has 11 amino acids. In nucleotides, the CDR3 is TGTGCCAGCAGCCAAGCGGATACGCAGTATTTT. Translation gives CASSQADTQYF.

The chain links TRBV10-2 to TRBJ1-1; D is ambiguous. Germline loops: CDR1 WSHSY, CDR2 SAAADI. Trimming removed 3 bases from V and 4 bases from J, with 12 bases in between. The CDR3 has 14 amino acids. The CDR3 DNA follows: TGCGCCAGCAGTGAATCCCGGGAGGGCACTGAAGCTTTCTTT. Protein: CASSESREGTEAFF.

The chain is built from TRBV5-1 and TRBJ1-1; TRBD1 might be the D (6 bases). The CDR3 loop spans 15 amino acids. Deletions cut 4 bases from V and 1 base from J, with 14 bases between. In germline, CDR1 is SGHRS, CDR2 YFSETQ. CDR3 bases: TGCGCCAGCAGCCCACCACAGGGACGGAACACTGAAGCTTTCTTT. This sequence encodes CASSPPQGRNTEAFF.

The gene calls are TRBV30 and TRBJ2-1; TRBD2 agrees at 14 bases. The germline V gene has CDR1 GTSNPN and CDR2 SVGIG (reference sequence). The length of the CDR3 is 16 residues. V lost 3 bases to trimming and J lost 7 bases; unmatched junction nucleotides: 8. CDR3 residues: CAWSTWTSGRSNEQFF. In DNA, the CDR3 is TGTGCCTGGAGCACATGGACTAGCGGGAGGTCAAATGAGCAGTTCTTC.

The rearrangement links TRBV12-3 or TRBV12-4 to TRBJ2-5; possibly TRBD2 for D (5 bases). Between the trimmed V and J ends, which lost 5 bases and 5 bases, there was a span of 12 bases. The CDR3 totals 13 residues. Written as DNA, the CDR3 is TGTGCCAGCAGTGATAGCGCCAGTGAGACCCAGTACTTC. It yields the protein CASSDSASETQYF.

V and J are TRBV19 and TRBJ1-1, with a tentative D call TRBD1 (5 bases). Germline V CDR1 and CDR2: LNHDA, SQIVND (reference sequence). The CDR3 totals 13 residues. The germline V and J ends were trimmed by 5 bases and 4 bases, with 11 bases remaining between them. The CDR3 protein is CASSPQRGTEAFF. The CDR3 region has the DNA TGTGCCAGTAGTCCCCAAAGGGGCACTGAAGCTTTCTTT.

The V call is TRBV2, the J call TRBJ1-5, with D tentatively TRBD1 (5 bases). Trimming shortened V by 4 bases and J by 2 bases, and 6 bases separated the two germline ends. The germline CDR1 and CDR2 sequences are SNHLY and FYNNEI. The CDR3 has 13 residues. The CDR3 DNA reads TGTGCCAGCAGTGGCAGGGGCAATCAGCCCCAGCATTTT. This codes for CASSGRGNQPQHF.

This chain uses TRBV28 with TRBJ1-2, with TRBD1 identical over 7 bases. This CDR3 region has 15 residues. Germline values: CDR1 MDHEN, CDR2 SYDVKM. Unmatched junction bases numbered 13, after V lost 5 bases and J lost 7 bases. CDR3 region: CASSTFPTGIGGYTF. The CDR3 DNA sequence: TGTGCCAGCAGTACCTTCCCGACAGGGATAGGTGGCTACACCTTC.

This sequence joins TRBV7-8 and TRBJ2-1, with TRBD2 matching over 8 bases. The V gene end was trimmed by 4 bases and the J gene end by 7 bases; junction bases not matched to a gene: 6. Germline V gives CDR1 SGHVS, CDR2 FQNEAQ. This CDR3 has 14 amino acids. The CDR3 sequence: CASSSGTRVNEQFF. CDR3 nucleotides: TGTGCCAGCAGCTCCGGGACTAGAGTAAATGAGCAGTTCTTC.

The CDR3 DNA reads TGTGCCAGTAGAACAGGGGGGGGCACTGAAGCTTTCTTT. It is translated as CASRTGGGTEAFF. V is TRBV19 and J is TRBJ1-1, with 8 bases identical to TRBD1. Per the germline V gene, CDR1 is LNHDA and CDR2 is SQIVND (reference sequence). The CDR3 has 13 residues. V gave up 6 bases and J gave up 4 bases; unmatched junction bases: 4.

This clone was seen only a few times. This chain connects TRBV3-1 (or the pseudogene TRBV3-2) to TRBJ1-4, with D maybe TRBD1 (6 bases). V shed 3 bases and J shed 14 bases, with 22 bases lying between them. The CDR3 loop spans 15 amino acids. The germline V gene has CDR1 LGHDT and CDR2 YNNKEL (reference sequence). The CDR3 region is CASSHRGEERKGLFF. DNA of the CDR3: TGTGCCAGCAGCCACAGGGGTGAGGAGCGAAAAGGGCTGTTTTTT.

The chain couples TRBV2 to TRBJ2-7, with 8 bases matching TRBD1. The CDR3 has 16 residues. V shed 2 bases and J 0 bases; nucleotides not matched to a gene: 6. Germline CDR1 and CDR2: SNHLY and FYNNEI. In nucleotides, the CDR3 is TGTGCCAGCAGTGAAATCTGGACAGGGATCTCCTACGAGCAGTACTTC. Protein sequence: CASSEIWTGISYEQYF.

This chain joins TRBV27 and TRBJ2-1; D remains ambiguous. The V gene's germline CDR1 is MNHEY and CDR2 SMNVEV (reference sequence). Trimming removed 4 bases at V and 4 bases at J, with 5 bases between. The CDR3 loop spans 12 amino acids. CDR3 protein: CASSSTYNEQFF. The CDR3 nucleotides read TGTGCCAGCAGTTCGACTTACAATGAGCAGTTCTTC.

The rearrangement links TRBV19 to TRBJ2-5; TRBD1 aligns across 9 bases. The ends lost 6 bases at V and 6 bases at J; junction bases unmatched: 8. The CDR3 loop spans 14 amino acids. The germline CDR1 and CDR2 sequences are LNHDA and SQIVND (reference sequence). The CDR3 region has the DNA TGTGCCAGTAGCTCGGGGACAGGGCTGAAGACCCAGTACTTC. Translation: CASSSGTGLKTQYF.

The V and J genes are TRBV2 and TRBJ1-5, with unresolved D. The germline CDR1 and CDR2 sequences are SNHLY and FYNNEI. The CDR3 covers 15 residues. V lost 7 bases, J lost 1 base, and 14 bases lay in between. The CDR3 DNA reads TGTGCCAGCACCGCGAATGGGGAGAGCAATCAGCCCCAGCATTTT. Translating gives CASTANGESNQPQHF.

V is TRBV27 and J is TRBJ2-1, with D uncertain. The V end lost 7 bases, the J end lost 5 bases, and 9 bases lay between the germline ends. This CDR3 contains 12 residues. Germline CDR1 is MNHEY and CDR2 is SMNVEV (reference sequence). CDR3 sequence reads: CASMRGDNEQFF. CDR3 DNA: TGTGCCAGCATGAGAGGCGACAATGAGCAGTTCTTC.

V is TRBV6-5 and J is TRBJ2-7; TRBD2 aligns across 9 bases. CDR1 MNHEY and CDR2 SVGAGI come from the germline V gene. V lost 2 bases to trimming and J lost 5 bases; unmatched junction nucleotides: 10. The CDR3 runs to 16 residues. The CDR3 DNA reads TGTGCCAGCAGTTACCGCGGTAGCGGGAGTGTCAACGAGCAGTACTTC. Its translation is CASSYRGSGSVNEQYF.

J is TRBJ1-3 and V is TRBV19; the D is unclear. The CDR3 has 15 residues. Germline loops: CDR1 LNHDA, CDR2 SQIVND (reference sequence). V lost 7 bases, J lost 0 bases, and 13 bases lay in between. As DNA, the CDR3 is TGTGCCAGTAAAACTAAAATGAGCTCTGGAAACACCATATATTTT. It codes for CASKTKMSSGNTIYF.

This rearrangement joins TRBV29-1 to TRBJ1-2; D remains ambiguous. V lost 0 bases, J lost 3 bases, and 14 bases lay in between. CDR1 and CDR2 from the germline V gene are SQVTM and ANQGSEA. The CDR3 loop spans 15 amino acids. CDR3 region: CSVEDPGRRDYGYTF. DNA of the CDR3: TGCAGCGTTGAAGATCCTGGGAGGAGGGACTATGGCTACACCTTC.

Here the CDR3 reads CASSQPQVSQETQYF. CDR3 DNA: TGTGCCAGCAGCCAACCACAGGTTTCCCAAGAGACCCAGTACTTC. The V call is TRBV14, the J call TRBJ2-5; D perhaps matches TRBD1 (5 bases). V gave up 2 bases and J gave up 1 base, with 11 bases separating them. CDR3 size: 15 residues. Germline V gene data show CDR1 as SGHDN and CDR2 as FVKESK.

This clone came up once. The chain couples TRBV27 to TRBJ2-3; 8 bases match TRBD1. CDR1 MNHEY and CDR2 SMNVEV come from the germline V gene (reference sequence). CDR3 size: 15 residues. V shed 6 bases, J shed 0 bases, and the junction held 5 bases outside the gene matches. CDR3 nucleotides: TGTGCCAGCAGGTCATACAGGGGGAGCACAGATACGCAGTATTTT. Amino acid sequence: CASRSYRGSTDTQYF.

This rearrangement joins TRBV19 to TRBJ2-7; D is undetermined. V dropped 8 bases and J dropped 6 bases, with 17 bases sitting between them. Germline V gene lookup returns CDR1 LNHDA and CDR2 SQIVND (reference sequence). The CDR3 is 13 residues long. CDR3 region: CASGDNGSREQYF. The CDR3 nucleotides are TGTGCCAGTGGCGACAACGGCTCTCGCGAGCAGTACTTC.

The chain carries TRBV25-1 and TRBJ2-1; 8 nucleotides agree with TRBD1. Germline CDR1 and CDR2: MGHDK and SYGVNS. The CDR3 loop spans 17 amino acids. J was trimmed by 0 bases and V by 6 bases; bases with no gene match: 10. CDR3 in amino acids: CASSPGTGDSSYNEQFF. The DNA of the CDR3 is TGTGCCAGCAGCCCCGGGACAGGCGATAGCTCCTACAATGAGCAGTTCTTC.

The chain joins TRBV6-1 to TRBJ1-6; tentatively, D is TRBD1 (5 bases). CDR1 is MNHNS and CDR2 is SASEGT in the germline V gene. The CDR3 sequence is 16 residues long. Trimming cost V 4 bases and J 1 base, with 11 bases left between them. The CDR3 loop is CASSAGTGSYNSPLHF. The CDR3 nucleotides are TGTGCCAGCAGTGCGGGGACTGGATCCTATAATTCACCCCTCCACTTT.

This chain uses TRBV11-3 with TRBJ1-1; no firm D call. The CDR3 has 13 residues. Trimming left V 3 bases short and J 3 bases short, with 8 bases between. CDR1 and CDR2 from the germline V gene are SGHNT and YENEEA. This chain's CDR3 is CASSFTEDTEAFF. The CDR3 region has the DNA TGTGCCAGCAGCTTCACAGAAGACACTGAAGCTTTCTTT.

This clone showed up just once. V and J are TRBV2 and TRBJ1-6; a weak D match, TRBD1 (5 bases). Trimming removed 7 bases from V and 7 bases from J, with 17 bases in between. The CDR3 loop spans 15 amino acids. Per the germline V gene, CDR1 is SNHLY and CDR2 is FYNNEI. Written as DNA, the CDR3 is TGTGCCAGCACCCTCGAGTCAGGGCGCAATTCACCCCTCCACTTT. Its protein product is CASTLESGRNSPLHF.

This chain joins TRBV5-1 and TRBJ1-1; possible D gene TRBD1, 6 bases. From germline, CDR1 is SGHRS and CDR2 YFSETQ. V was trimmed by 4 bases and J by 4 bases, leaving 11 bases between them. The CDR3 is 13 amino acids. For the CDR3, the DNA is TGCGCCAGCAGCGGGTCAGGGGCCACTGAAGCTTTCTTT. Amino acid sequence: CASSGSGATEAFF.

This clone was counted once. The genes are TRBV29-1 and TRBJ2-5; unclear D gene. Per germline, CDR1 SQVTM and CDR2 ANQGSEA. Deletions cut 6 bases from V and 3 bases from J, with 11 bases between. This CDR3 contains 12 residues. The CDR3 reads CSVARLKETQYF. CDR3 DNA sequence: TGCAGCGTAGCTAGGTTGAAAGAGACCCAGTACTTC.

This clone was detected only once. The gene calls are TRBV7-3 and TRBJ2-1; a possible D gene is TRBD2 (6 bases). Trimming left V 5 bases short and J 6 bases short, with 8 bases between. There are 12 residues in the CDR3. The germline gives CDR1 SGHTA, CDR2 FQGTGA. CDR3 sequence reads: CASSPGGNEQFF. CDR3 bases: TGTGCCAGCAGCCCCGGGGGCAATGAGCAGTTCTTC.